The clone carrying this T cell receptor (beta chain) occurred a few times. The antigen remains unidentified. The data belong to a study of cytomegalovirus exposure and HLA in healthy donors. Study findings and constraints: TCR beta sequences numbering around 15,000 were associated with HLA alleles at 0.05 false discovery rate in a later analysis.

13 Jbeta primers and 60 Vbeta primers were used for the PCR. Measured with immunoSEQ multiplex PCR; TCRdb has only the in-frame clones, and not every one. This sample has some 130,000 clones; about 83% occur once, and the top ten carry over 0.95%. This CDR3 contains 18 residues. The receptor comes from a girl under 10 years old in good health and CMV-seronegative. This rearrangement joins TRBV1 to TRBJ2-5; the listed D gene, TRBD1, was not tested against the DNA. TRBV1 is tagged as a pseudogene. Input material: PBMCs. The CDR3 region is CTSSPDRDALWYQETQYF. The CDR3 DNA reads TGCACCAGCAGTCCAGACAGGGATGCCCTGTGGTACCAAGAGACCCAGTACTTC.